This entry concerns a single T cell receptor beta chain. These data belong to a study of blood T cell repertoires in COVID-19. Study-wide background: Italy, Spain and the United States were the sources of the convalescent and acute COVID-19 samples.

Assay: immunoSEQ multiplex PCR; the TCRdb copy retains only in-frame clones and omits some. The profile shows 200,000 to 250,000 clones, approximately 90% of them singletons. The source is a man aged 30 to 45 with COVID-19, enrolled during active disease. Sequencing used peripheral blood.

Here the CDR3 DNA reads TGTGCCATCAGTGGTCGGGGGAACACTGAAGCTTTCTTT. Translation gives CAISGRGNTEAFF. The V call is TRBV10-3, the J call TRBJ1-1; D remains ambiguous. The CDR3 runs to 13 residues. Germline CDR1 is ENHRY and CDR2 is SYGVKD. The V and J ends lost 4 bases and 1 base respectively, with 7 bases between them.